This TCR beta chain came from a study of CD8 T cells in cerebrospinal fluid in Alzheimer's disease. Notes on this clonotype: The target antigen is unknown.

Participants were all in good physical condition and free of acute infection. For each CDR3 protein, TCRdb gives one entry from its re-call of the 10x single-cell sequencing reads, without DNA. This sample's table has roughly 870 distinct CDR3 sequences. Study conclusions and caveats: Compared with controls, mild cognitive impairment or Alzheimer's disease patients showed higher maximum CSF clone percentages. EBV-specific clones were neither the most expanded nor enriched in Alzheimer's patients. Versus healthy subjects, Alzheimer's patients more often had clones of at least 3%.

Sample: cerebrospinal fluid. The clonotype originates from a human donor with Parkinson's disease.

CDR3 amino acids: CASSRGTSGEQTQYF. The chain has TRBV5-4 and TRBJ2-5; TCRdb gives TRBD2 as the D gene, but with no DNA this cannot be confirmed. The germline V gene encodes CDR1 SGHNT and CDR2 YYREEE (reference sequence). This CDR3 is 15 amino acids long.